This T cell receptor (beta chain) was recovered during a study of T-cell memory formation after mild COVID-19. Background on the study: The two donors had largely donor-specific TCR clusters. The study's findings and limits: Memory sampled before infection contained some responding clones, suggesting cross-reactive memory joined.

Using its own MiXCR run on the 5' RACE reads, TCRdb lists one record per CDR3 protein. The sample yields a few hundred thousand distinct CDR3 sequences, roughly 21% seen once. The CDR3 length is 14 residues. With 6 bases removed from V and 2 bases from J, the gap between germline ends came to 12 bases. A remark on this clonotype: Its antigen is currently unknown.

This chain connects TRBV12-3 or TRBV12-4 to TRBJ2-3; D is undetermined. The specimen sequenced was PBMCs or a T cell subset sorted from them (not recorded which). This receptor was taken from a man between 18 and 35 years old who had mild COVID-19 (a few samples of this study predate the infection). Cell type and time point are not known. The CDR3 DNA reads TGTGCCAGCAGCGACTCTTTCAACACAGATACGCAGTATTTT. Translated, it gives CASSDSFNTDTQYF.